These 22 T cell receptor beta chains were all obtained from the same sample, sequenced in a study of cytomegalovirus exposure and HLA in healthy donors. Use of 60 Vbeta and 13 Jbeta primers characterized the PCR. Profiling relied on immunoSEQ multiplex PCR, and the TCRdb table lists in-frame clones only, not all of them. The data contain almost 95,000 clones, more than 60% of them singletons. The sample consisted of PBMCs. The source is a man aged 30-40 years in good health and CMV-seronegative.

This rearrangement joins TRBV6-5 to TRBJ1-6, with a weak D call TRBD1 (5 bases). The CDR3 is 14 amino acids. The germline V gene has CDR1 MNHEY and CDR2 SVGAGI. Trimming stripped 4 bases from V and 6 bases from J, with 10 bases between. The CDR3 here is CASSSGGTNSPLHF. The CDR3 DNA reads TGTGCCAGCAGTTCGGGGGGGACTAATTCACCCCTCCACTTT.

The chain joins TRBV6-4 to TRBJ2-3; D remains ambiguous. This CDR3 is built from 13 residues. V lost 5 bases to trimming and J lost 2 bases, with 8 bases between them. Per germline, CDR1 MRHNA and CDR2 SNTAGT. The CDR3: CASSLENTDTQYF. CDR3 sequence (DNA): TGTGCCAGCAGTTTAGAAAACACAGATACGCAGTATTTT.

The chain employs TRBV5-1 and TRBJ2-7; D perhaps matches TRBD1 (6 bases). The V gene lost 5 bases and the J gene lost 0 bases, with 12 bases spanning the gap. The CDR3 runs 14 residues. CDR1 and CDR2 (germline): SGHRS, YFSETQ. The chain's CDR3 is CASRDQGNSYEQYF. The CDR3 region has the DNA TGCGCCAGCAGAGATCAGGGGAACTCCTACGAGCAGTACTTC.

This chain joins TRBV5-1 and TRBJ2-3, with 9 nucleotides matching TRBD1. Per germline, CDR1 SGHRS and CDR2 YFSETQ. V shed 0 bases and J 6 bases; nucleotides not matched to a gene: 2. CDR3 size: 14 residues. This CDR3 reads CASSLGQGGDTQYF. CDR3 nucleotides: TGCGCCAGCAGCTTGGGACAGGGGGGGGATACGCAGTATTTT.

The chain uses TRBV10-3 and TRBJ2-7; 8 positions agree with TRBD1. Germline V gives CDR1 ENHRY, CDR2 SYGVKD. V was pared by 9 bases and J by 4 bases, with 2 bases of the junction left unmatched. The CDR3 covers 11 residues. CDR3: CAIQGDYEQYF. CDR3 DNA sequence: TGTGCCATACAGGGGGATTACGAGCAGTACTTC.

V gene TRBV5-1 combines with J gene TRBJ1-1; tentative D call: TRBD1 (5 bases). The CDR3 totals 19 residues. Germline CDR1 is SGHRS and CDR2 is YFSETQ. Trimming removed 0 bases from V and 5 bases from J, with 26 bases in between. The CDR3 region has the DNA TGCGCCAGCAGCTTGGTGTCAGGGTTTTCGGGGGTGGGGGGAACTGAAGCTTTCTTT. Its translation is CASSLVSGFSGVGGTEAFF.

The chain employs TRBV11-2 and TRBJ2-7; 8 nucleotides match TRBD2. Germline CDR1 reads SGHAT; CDR2 reads FQNNGV. Trimming cost V 1 base and J 4 bases; bases outside gene matches: 6. The CDR3 extends over 15 amino acids. The CDR3 DNA sequence: TGTGCCAGCAGCTTAGTGGCGGGGGGCAAGTACGAGCAGTACTTC. As protein: CASSLVAGGKYEQYF.

V and J are TRBV18 and TRBJ2-1, with 8 bases that match TRBD2. The germline gives CDR1 KGHSH, CDR2 LQKENI. The CDR3 runs to 15 residues. With V trimmed by 1 base and J by 5 bases, 4 bases remained unmatched. CDR3 amino acids: CASSPQGTSNNEQFF. Written as DNA, the CDR3 is TGTGCCAGCTCACCACAAGGGACTAGTAACAATGAGCAGTTCTTC.

V gene TRBV28 combines with J gene TRBJ2-7; 8 positions match TRBD1. The CDR3 loop spans 16 amino acids. The V and J ends lost 5 bases and 3 bases, in that order; junction bases with no gene match: 12. Germline CDR1 reads MDHEN; CDR2 reads SYDVKM. CDR3 nucleotides: TGTGCCAGCAGTCCTATGGGGGACAGGCCTTTCTACGAGCAGTACTTC. It translates to CASSPMGDRPFYEQYF.

The V gene is TRBV4-1, the J gene TRBJ2-7, with a tentative D call TRBD1 (6 bases). The germline V gene has CDR1 MGHRA and CDR2 YSYEKL. This CDR3 is built from 13 residues. Trimming took 3 bases from V and 3 from J, leaving 9 bases between them. The DNA of the CDR3 is TGCGCCAGCAGCCACACAGGGATCTACGAGCAGTACTTC. It is translated as CASSHTGIYEQYF.

The chain combines TRBV5-4 with TRBJ2-1; 8 nucleotides align to TRBD2. The V and J ends lost 4 bases and 0 bases, in that order; junction bases with no gene match: 6. CDR1 and CDR2 (germline): SGHNT, YYREEE (reference sequence). The CDR3 has 16 residues. In DNA form, the CDR3 reads TGTGCCAGCAGCACCGGGGGGGCTAGCTCCTACAATGAGCAGTTCTTC. Translation: CASSTGGASSYNEQFF.

The chain employs TRBV7-9 and TRBJ1-2, with a possible D match to TRBD1 (6 bases). Trimming shortened V by 5 bases and J by 0 bases, and 16 bases separated the two germline ends. CDR1 is SEHNR and CDR2 is FQNEAQ in the germline V gene (reference sequence). The CDR3 is 16 residues long. In nucleotides, the CDR3 is TGTGCCAGCAGCCTATCGCGGACAGAAGCTAACTATGGCTACACCTTC. This sequence encodes CASSLSRTEANYGYTF. Supplemented by reference TRBV7-9 and TRBJ1-2, the full variable domain reads DTGVSQNPRHKITKRGQNVTFRCDPISEHNRLYWYRQTLGQGPEFLTYFQNEAQLEKSRLLSDRFSAERPKGSFSTLEIQRTEQGDSAMYLCASSLSRTEANYGYTFGSGTRLTVV.

The chain uses TRBV10-3 and TRBJ1-2; D is perhaps TRBD1 (5 bases). The germline V and J ends were trimmed by 4 bases and 2 bases, with 5 bases remaining between them. Germline-derived CDR1 and CDR2 are ENHRY and SYGVKD. The CDR3 has 12 residues. The CDR3 bases are TGTGCCATCAGTGGACAGAACTATGGCTACACCTTC. Amino acids: CAISGQNYGYTF.

This clone showed up just once. The V gene is TRBV28, the J gene TRBJ1-4; D is unclear. CDR3 length: 13 amino acids. The germline gives CDR1 MDHEN, CDR2 SYDVKM. Trimming stripped 2 bases from V and 8 bases from J, with 9 bases between. CDR3 nucleotides: TGTGCCAGCAGTTTACCCCCTGGCGAAAAACTGTTTTTT. Translated, it gives CASSLPPGEKLFF.

This clone was counted once. This sequence joins TRBV5-1 and TRBJ2-5; D might be TRBD2 (5 bases). The CDR3 is made up of 16 amino acids. The germline gives CDR1 SGHRS, CDR2 YFSETQ. V lost 0 bases to trimming and J lost 2 bases, with 14 bases between them. The CDR3 loop is CASSLASGLLQETQYF. As DNA, the CDR3 is TGCGCCAGCAGCTTGGCGTCGGGATTACTACAAGAGACCCAGTACTTC.

V is TRBV4-3 and J is TRBJ1-5; 7 bases are shared with TRBD1. The CDR3 has 15 residues. The V segment lost 1 base and the J segment 7 bases; nucleotides outside the gene matches: 7. Germline V lookup: CDR1 LGHNA, CDR2 YSLEER. CDR3 coding DNA: TGCGCCAGCAGCCAAGGTGACAGGGCGGGACAGCCCCAGCATTTT. As protein: CASSQGDRAGQPQHF.

The chain recombines TRBV2 with TRBJ2-7, with TRBD1 identical over 9 bases. The CDR3 extends over 15 amino acids. Germline loops: CDR1 SNHLY, CDR2 FYNNEI. V shed 8 bases and J 0 bases; nucleotides not matched to a gene: 8. For the CDR3, the DNA is TGTGCCAGCCTCCACTCGACAGGGGGCTCCTACGAGCAGTACTTC. This encodes CASLHSTGGSYEQYF. The full variable domain, rest sourced from reference TRBV2 and TRBJ2-7, is EPEVTQTPSHQVTQMGQEVILRCVPISNHLYFYWYRQILGQKVEFLVSFYNNEISEKSEIFDDQFSVERPDGSNFTLKIRSTKLEDSAMYFCASLHSTGGSYEQYFGPGTRLTVT.

In DNA, the CDR3 is TGTGCCTCAACGACTAGCGGACTCGGGGAGCAGTACTTC. This gives the protein CASTTSGLGEQYF. The V gene is TRBV19, the J gene TRBJ2-7, with 9 bases fitting TRBD2. The CDR3 runs to 13 residues. Germline CDR1 LNHDA, CDR2 SQIVND (reference sequence). Trimming took 11 bases from V and 7 from J; bases not matched to a gene: 12.

Only a few counts were recorded for this clone. This rearrangement joins TRBV27 to TRBJ2-7; possible D gene TRBD1, 5 bases. Germline V lookup: CDR1 MNHEY, CDR2 SMNVEV (reference sequence). This CDR3 is 17 amino acids long. V shed 2 bases and J shed 4 bases, with 21 bases lying between them. The CDR3 reads CASSLRPYAAGSYEQYF. CDR3 nucleotide sequence: TGTGCCAGCAGTTTACGGCCCTATGCGGCAGGGTCATACGAGCAGTACTTC.

This clone was detected only a few times. The chain couples TRBV7-2 to TRBJ2-7; D possibly corresponds to TRBD2 (6 bases). The CDR3 totals 14 residues. CDR1 and CDR2 from the germline V gene are SGHTA and FQGNSA. Trimming took 3 bases from V and 8 from J, leaving 17 bases between them. In DNA, the CDR3 is TGTGCCAGCAGCTTGACTAGACCACCTACGCAGCAGTACTTC. Encoded protein: CASSLTRPPTQQYF.

The count of this clone is one. This chain uses TRBV19 with TRBJ2-1, with 8 bases matching TRBD2. This CDR3 region has 15 residues. Germline V gene data show CDR1 as LNHDA and CDR2 as SQIVND (reference sequence). Trimming removed 2 bases from V and 10 bases from J; junction bases left unmatched: 10. The CDR3 DNA reads TGTGCCAGTAGTATAAGCCGAACTAGCGGTGGGGAGCAGTTCTTC. This gives the protein CASSISRTSGGEQFF.

The rearrangement uses TRBV27 and TRBJ1-4; 7 bases are shared with TRBD1. Losses at the gene ends were 2 bases for V and 4 bases for J; bases not matched to a gene: 7. Germline values: CDR1 MNHEY, CDR2 SMNVEV (reference sequence). This CDR3 region has 16 residues. This CDR3 is CASSLNSGQSNEKLFF. The CDR3 DNA is TGTGCCAGCAGTTTAAATTCGGGACAGAGTAATGAAAAACTGTTTTTT.